Sequencing of this TCR beta chain was carried out in a study of response to subunit inactivated influenza vaccine. Study-wide findings and caveats: Authors suggested few new T cells are recruited by each seasonal influenza vaccination.

On this clonotype itself: Its specificity is not known.

TCRdb itself ran the RT-PCR reads through MiXCR, one entry per CDR3 protein. The sample records 550,000 to 800,000 distinct CDR3 sequences, roughly 14% being singletons. Germline trimming cut 8 bases from V and 1 base from J; bases unmatched to any gene: 5. The CDR3 totals 14 residues. Looked up from germline, CDR1 is LNHNV and CDR2 is YYDKDF (reference sequence). The chain recombines TRBV15 with TRBJ2-7; 10 positions agree with TRBD2. The material was PBMCs from blood, obtained 14 to 15 days before vaccination. This sequence was found in a man aged 50 to 59 who received an inactivated influenza vaccine. The CDR3 here is CATQAGGISYEQYF. The CDR3 DNA follows: TGTGCCACCCAAGCGGGGGGGATATCCTACGAGCAGTACTTC.